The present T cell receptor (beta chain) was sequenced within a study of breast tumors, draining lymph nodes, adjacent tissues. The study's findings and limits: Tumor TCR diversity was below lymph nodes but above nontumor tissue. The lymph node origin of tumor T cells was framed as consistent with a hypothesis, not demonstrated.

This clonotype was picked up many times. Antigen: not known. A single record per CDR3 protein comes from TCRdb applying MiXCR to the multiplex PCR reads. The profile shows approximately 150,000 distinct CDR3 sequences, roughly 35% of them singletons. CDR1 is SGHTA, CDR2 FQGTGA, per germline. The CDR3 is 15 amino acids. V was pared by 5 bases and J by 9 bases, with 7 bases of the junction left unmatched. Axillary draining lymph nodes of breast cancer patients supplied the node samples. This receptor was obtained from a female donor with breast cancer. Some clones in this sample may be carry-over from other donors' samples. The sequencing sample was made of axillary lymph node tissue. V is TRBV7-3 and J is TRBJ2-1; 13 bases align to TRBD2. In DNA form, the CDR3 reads TGTGCCAGCAGCCTGTCAGGGACTAGCGGGGTTGAGCAGTTCTTC. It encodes CASSLSGTSGVEQFF.